This TCR beta chain emerged from a study of graft-versus-host responses after intestinal transplantation (dated by TCRdb to the early 2020s). For context, the study as a whole: The transplants that recipients received were multivisceral, liver-intestinal, or isolated intestinal. Donor T cell macrochimerism was defined as a peak of at least 4% donor T cells among recipient peripheral blood mononuclear cells. The cohort enrolled about two dozen intestinal transplant recipients including one retransplant, and a few patients lacking pretransplant specimens were excluded. Every recipient was given anti-thymocyte globulin induction, then maintenance tacrolimus and steroids for two to three years. Graft-versus-host and host-versus-graft alloreactive T cell clones were tracked in the graft, circulation and bone marrow after intestinal transplantation using bulk TCR-beta CDR3 sequencing. Rather than being sequenced by the commercial service, samples from a few later patients were sequenced in-house on an Illumina MiSeq and processed with MiXCR. To identify alloreactive clones, pre-transplant mixed lymphocyte reaction products were sequenced and then compared with unstimulated pre-transplant donor and recipient T cells. What the research found in general, with its limitations: The relatively low number and heterogeneity of intestinal transplant patients limited the conclusions. In patients with donor T cell macrochimerism, the allografts had high GvH to HvG T cell clonal ratios. Peak levels of circulating GvH clones were associated with declines in HvG clones early after transplant. GvH clones turned up in recipient bone marrow, with some appearing earlier in ileal mucosa or blood, a pattern consistent with an intestinal mucosal origin.

Preparation of the library involved the immunoSEQ multiplex PCR assay. For most patients, genomic DNA was isolated with the Qiagen DNeasy Blood and Tissue Kit and sent frozen to Adaptive Biotechnologies for TCR sequencing. High-throughput TCR-beta CDR3 sequencing of genomic DNA from most patients was performed by Adaptive Biotechnologies. In the paper's pipeline: Adaptive's ImmunoSEQ software was the source of the TCR sequencing data for 15 to 20 patients, while a few other patients were processed with MiXCR and VDJtools. To correct CD4 versus CD8 sorting errors, sequences present in both subsets at a frequency ratio below 5:1 were removed. Because the origin of CDR3 nucleotide sequences shared between donor and recipient could not be assigned, those sequences were removed. To be classed as alloreactive, a clone needed at least 2-fold expansion over unstimulated cells and a minimum CFSE-low frequency of 0.002% (template counts) or 0.001% (read counts). Mappable clones were those detected in sequenced pre-transplant spleen, lymph node, or MLR CFSE-low populations of the donor or recipient. The cumulative frequency of alloreactive clones was calculated as a percentage of all sequences, weighted by copy number. Drawn from immuneACCESS, this table holds only the in-frame rearrangements with V and J called that TCRdb kept. Clones are partly lost; checked studies trace under half to an unresolved V gene and leave the rest unexplained. That table gives V, J and clone size, and the DNA gave D and trimming. This sample gives more than 900 clones in total; approximately 49% of them show up just once. The leading ten clones occupy just over 14% of the sample.

Notes on this clone: Base quality data are lacking; no much larger clone is found one base away.

In light of the paper, this sample's time point label describes: cells obtained before transplantation from donor or recipient. Mixed lymphocyte reactions plated 200,000 CFSE-labeled pre-transplant responders with 200,000 irradiated violet-dye-labeled stimulators and were cultured for six to seven days. After the mixed lymphocyte reaction, proliferating CD3+CD4+CFSE-low and CD3+CD8+CFSE-low responder cells were FACS-sorted on a BD Influx sorter. At the junction V is shortened by 4 bases and J by 4 bases, with 14 bases in between. Measured from the cysteine to the phenylalanine, the CDR3 is 14 residues long. The DNA shown is the 42-base CDR3, in frame from base 1. CDR1 and CDR2 (SGHRS, YFSETQ) derive from the germline V gene.

The sequence was collected from a human patient who was an organ donor for intestinal transplantation. The material was alloreactive CD8+ T cells from a mixed lymphocyte reaction culture, obtained before transplantation. The label giving this sample's cell subset or site can be read as: CFSE-low proliferating T cells sorted from roughly 6-day pre-transplant mixed lymphocyte reaction (GvH or HvG direction). This receptor chain uses TRBV5-1 and TRBJ2-5, with TRBD2 as a weak D call on 6 bases. In nucleotides, the sequence is TGCGCCAGCAGCCCCCTCGGGGGAGGAGAGACCCAGTACTTC. Its product reads: CASSPLGGGETQYF.